These 27 T cell receptor beta chains were sequenced from one sample in a study of cytomegalovirus exposure and HLA in healthy donors. It was with 60 Vbeta and 13 Jbeta primers that the PCR ran. Assay: immunoSEQ multiplex PCR; the TCRdb copy retains only in-frame clones and omits some. The sample records 190,000 or so clones, about 83% being singletons. The sequencing input was PBMCs. These receptors were obtained from a woman aged 50 to 60 in good health and CMV-seropositive.

The rearrangement links TRBV5-1 to TRBJ2-7; D may correspond to TRBD1 or TRBD2 (5 bases each). The CDR3 totals 12 residues. Germline V gene sequence: CDR1 SGHRS, CDR2 YFSETQ. V was shortened by 4 bases and J by 7 bases, with 12 bases between the two germline ends. The CDR3 here is CASSLDTGEQYF. DNA for the CDR3: TGCGCCAGCAGCCTGGACACGGGAGAGCAGTACTTC.

This clone was seen a handful of times. The chain recombines TRBV19 with TRBJ1-5; 7 bases align to TRBD1. The J segment lost 7 bases and the V segment lost 7 bases, leaving 4 bases of the junction unmatched. CDR1 is LNHDA and CDR2 is SQIVND in the germline V gene (reference sequence). This CDR3 has 12 residues. The CDR3 DNA reads as TGTGCCAGTACAGGGGGTTTCCAGCCCCAGCATTTT. This sequence encodes CASTGGFQPQHF.

The rearrangement links TRBV30 to TRBJ2-3, with 9 bases identical to TRBD2. The germline V gene encodes CDR1 GTSNPN and CDR2 SVGIG (reference sequence). The V gene end was trimmed by 0 bases and the J gene end by 1 base; junction bases not matched to a gene: 8. The CDR3 is 17 residues long. CDR3: CAWSVLRTSVGTDTQYF. CDR3 sequence (DNA): TGTGCCTGGAGTGTCCTCAGGACTAGCGTCGGCACAGATACGCAGTATTTT.

This rearrangement joins TRBV29-1 to TRBJ1-2, with 8 bases fitting TRBD1. Trimming at V came to 6 bases and at J to 0 bases, leaving 9 bases not matched to a gene. The CDR3 length is 15 residues. Germline V CDR1 and CDR2: SQVTM, ANQGSEA. The CDR3 bases are TGCAGCGTCTCGGACAGGGAAATGGCTAACTATGGCTACACCTTC. Residues: CSVSDREMANYGYTF.

The chain employs TRBV6-6 and TRBJ2-1, with 12 bases matching TRBD1. With 6 bases clipped from V and 7 bases from J, the junction kept 10 bases outside the gene matches. Germline CDR1 and CDR2: MNHNY and SVGAGI (reference sequence). This CDR3 region has 16 residues. The CDR3 bases are TGTGCCAGCAGCCGGAGGGGACAGGGGGCCAAGAATGAGCAGTTCTTC. This encodes CASSRRGQGAKNEQFF.

This sequence joins TRBV7-9 and TRBJ1-2; D not resolved. The CDR3 length is 11 residues. CDR1 and CDR2 from the germline V gene are SEHNR and FQNEAQ (reference sequence). V lost 3 bases to trimming and J lost 8 bases, with 7 bases between them. CDR3 bases: TGTGCCAGCAGCTTCTCCGGGGGCTACACCTTC. It translates to CASSFSGGYTF.

This chain connects TRBV27 to TRBJ1-2; D perhaps matches TRBD1 (5 bases). Trimming pared 6 bases from V and 0 bases from J, leaving 8 bases between. This CDR3 region has 13 residues. From germline, CDR1 is MNHEY and CDR2 SMNVEV (reference sequence). This chain's CDR3 is CASSLTANYGYTF. The CDR3 region has the DNA TGTGCCAGCAGCTTGACAGCTAACTATGGCTACACCTTC.

This chain uses TRBV6-1 with TRBJ1-1; D may be TRBD1 (6 bases). CDR1 and CDR2 (germline): MNHNS, SASEGT. Trimming shortened V by 6 bases and J by 5 bases, and 13 bases separated the two germline ends. The CDR3 contains 13 residues. CDR3 coding DNA: TGTGCCAGCAGGCGGACAGTCCCAACTGAAGCTTTCTTT. It codes for CASRRTVPTEAFF.

The rearrangement links TRBV11-2 to TRBJ2-7, with a weak D call TRBD1 (7 bases). Germline CDR1 is SGHAT and CDR2 is FQNNGV. V was cut by 5 bases and J by 8 bases, with 13 bases left in between. The CDR3 totals 12 residues. The CDR3 is CASSAGQIQQYF. The CDR3 DNA follows: TGTGCCAGCAGCGCGGGACAGATTCAGCAGTACTTC. Complete variable domain (other parts from reference TRBV11-2 and TRBJ2-7): EAGVAQSPRYKIIEKRQSVAFWCNPISGHATLYWYQQILGQGPKLLIQFQNNGVVDDSQLPKDRFSAERLKGVDSTLKIQPAKLEDSAVYLCASSAGQIQQYFGPGTRLTVT.

To note about this clone: One junction end disagrees with the germline gene, perhaps due to a read error. The chain has TRBV19 and TRBJ2-6; 12 positions agree with TRBD1. Per the germline V gene, CDR1 is LNHDA and CDR2 is SQIVND (reference sequence). The CDR3 contains 17 residues. The CDR3 nucleotides read TGTGCCAGTAGTACCGGGACAGGGGGCTCTGGGGCCAACGTCCCGACTTTC. This encodes CASSTGTGGSGANVPTF.

Remarks on this clone: One end of the junction is discordant with germline, which a read error may explain. The chain combines TRBV7-9 with TRBJ1-6; D ambiguous. CDR1 is SEHNR and CDR2 is FQNEAQ in the germline V gene (reference sequence). The CDR3 has 14 amino acids. The CDR3 region is CASGLSSYNSPLHF. The CDR3 DNA reads TGTGCCAGCGGCTTGAGCTCCTATAATTCACCCCTCCACTTT. The variable domain in full, completed from reference TRBV7-9 and TRBJ1-6, reads DTGVSQNPRHKITKRGQNVTFRCDPISEHNRLYWYRQTLGQGPEFLTYFQNEAQLEKSRLLSDRFSAERPKGSFSTLEIQRTEQGDSAMYLCASGLSSYNSPLHFGNGTRLTVT.

The chain uses TRBV28 and TRBJ1-5; D unresolved. CDR3 length: 11 residues. Trimming removed 3 bases from V and 16 bases from J, with 13 bases in between. Germline values: CDR1 MDHEN, CDR2 SYDVKM. The CDR3 DNA reads as TGTGCCAGCAGTTTTACTGGATACAGCCATTTT. Its translation: CASSFTGYSHF.

The chain combines TRBV5-1 with TRBJ2-7, with D perhaps matching TRBD2 (6 bases). Trimming pared 5 bases from V and 3 bases from J, leaving 15 bases between. The CDR3 has 14 residues. The germline V gene encodes CDR1 SGHRS and CDR2 YFSETQ. This CDR3 is CASSRDSIFYEQYF. CDR3 bases: TGCGCCAGCAGTCGGGACTCAATTTTCTACGAGCAGTACTTC. Looking up the rest from reference TRBV5-1 and TRBJ2-7 gives the full variable domain: KAGVTQTPRYLIKTRGQQVTLSCSPISGHRSVSWYQQTPGQGLQFLFEYFSETQRNKGNFPGRFSGRQFSNSRSEMNVSTLELGDSALYLCASSRDSIFYEQYFGPGTRLTVT.

The chain is built from TRBV4-2 and TRBJ2-7, with a tentative D call TRBD2 (5 bases). Looked up from germline, CDR1 is LGHNA and CDR2 is YNFKEQ. V lost 1 base and J lost 12, with 13 bases in between. The CDR3 extends over 12 amino acids. The CDR3 loop reads CASSQGLIKGYF. The CDR3 DNA follows: TGTGCCAGCAGCCAAGGACTAATTAAGGGGTACTTC.

This chain joins TRBV18 and TRBJ1-2, with D tentatively TRBD1 (5 bases). Trimming took off 1 base at V and 6 bases at J, with 9 bases between the two ends. CDR1 and CDR2 from the germline V gene are KGHSH and LQKENI. This CDR3 is built from 13 residues. CDR3 amino acids: CASSPRAQDGYTF. As DNA, the CDR3 is TGTGCCAGCTCACCACGGGCACAGGATGGCTACACCTTC.

V is TRBV7-9 and J is TRBJ1-2; 8 bases map to TRBD1. Per the germline V gene, CDR1 is SEHNR and CDR2 is FQNEAQ (reference sequence). Trimming at V came to 5 bases and at J to 6 bases, leaving 8 bases not matched to a gene. The CDR3 sequence is 14 residues long. DNA of the CDR3: TGTGCCAGCAGCCTGACCGACAGGGGAAATGGCTACACCTTC. Protein: CASSLTDRGNGYTF.

The CDR3 here is CASSSESGGGYGYTF. The DNA of the CDR3 is TGTGCCAGCAGCTCCGAGTCAGGGGGAGGCTATGGCTACACCTTC. The chain has TRBV5-4 and TRBJ1-2; TRBD1 agrees at 7 bases. V trimming: 3 bases; J trimming: 4 bases; junction bases outside the gene matches: 9. Germline CDR1 is SGHNT and CDR2 is YYREEE (reference sequence). The CDR3 extends over 15 amino acids.

V and J are TRBV10-3 and TRBJ1-2, with D perhaps TRBD1 (6 bases). CDR1 is ENHRY and CDR2 is SYGVKD in the germline V gene. The V and J ends lost 3 bases and 4 bases respectively, with 6 bases between them. This CDR3 region has 12 residues. CDR3 DNA sequence: TGTGCCATCAGTGAAGGGGGCTATGGCTACACCTTC. This sequence encodes CAISEGGYGYTF.

The rearrangement joins TRBV4-1 to TRBJ2-7; 14 bases match TRBD2. Germline V CDR1 and CDR2: MGHRA, YSYEKL. This CDR3 has 16 amino acids. With 2 bases clipped from V and 3 bases from J, the junction kept 3 bases outside the gene matches. The CDR3 loop is CASSQLGTSGGYEQYF. The CDR3, as DNA: TGCGCCAGCAGCCAACTTGGGACTAGCGGGGGCTACGAGCAGTACTTC.

The chain combines TRBV20-1 with TRBJ2-7; D remains unclear. V was clipped by 0 bases and J by 3 bases, with 3 bases between them. The germline gives CDR1 DFQATT, CDR2 SNEGSKA (reference sequence). The CDR3 extends over 11 amino acids. For the CDR3, the DNA is TGCAGTGCTAGAGACGGCTACGAGCAGTACTTC. Its translation is CSARDGYEQYF.

The chain recombines TRBV6-6 with TRBJ2-7; D remains ambiguous. Germline lookup yields CDR1 MNHNY and CDR2 SVGAGI (reference sequence). The CDR3 loop spans 12 amino acids. The ends were cut back, 5 bases at V and 3 bases at J, with 8 bases in the middle. The CDR3 region is CASSPDNYEQYF. The CDR3 DNA is TGTGCCAGCAGTCCAGACAACTACGAGCAGTACTTC.

V usage is TRBV7-9 and J usage is TRBJ2-7; D might be TRBD2 (6 bases). Germline CDR1 SEHNR, CDR2 FQNEAQ (reference sequence). Trimming removed 0 bases from V and 6 bases from J, with 21 bases in between. The CDR3 sequence is 17 residues long. CDR3 amino acids: CASSLAQAGSVYSEQYF. CDR3 in DNA: TGTGCCAGCAGCTTAGCTCAAGCGGGTTCGGTATACTCCGAGCAGTACTTC.

The V gene is TRBV5-1, the J gene TRBJ1-2; TRBD1 is a possible D gene (6 bases). Germline CDR1 SGHRS, CDR2 YFSETQ. V lost 1 base to trimming and J lost 2 bases, with 12 bases between them. The CDR3 runs to 15 residues. This chain's CDR3 is CASSLSGGGNYGYTF. The CDR3 bases are TGCGCCAGCAGCTTGTCGGGAGGGGGAAACTATGGCTACACCTTC.

The chain has TRBV19 and TRBJ2-5; 8 bases fit TRBD1. This CDR3 has 16 residues. Germline V CDR1 and CDR2: LNHDA, SQIVND (reference sequence). V shed 5 bases, J shed 5 bases, and the junction held 13 bases outside the gene matches. The CDR3 protein is CASSQTWTGFRETQYF. The CDR3 DNA follows: TGTGCCAGTAGTCAGACTTGGACAGGGTTTCGGGAGACCCAGTACTTC.

The rearrangement links TRBV7-8 to TRBJ2-7; TRBD1 is a possible D gene (6 bases). The CDR3 runs to 14 residues. V dropped 5 bases and J dropped 2 bases, with 13 bases sitting between them. Germline values: CDR1 SGHVS, CDR2 FQNEAQ. This CDR3 reads CASSQQGATYEQYF. CDR3 sequence (DNA): TGTGCCAGCAGCCAACAGGGAGCGACCTACGAGCAGTACTTC.

The genes are TRBV7-2 and TRBJ2-2, with D perhaps matching TRBD2 (5 bases). The CDR3 contains 16 residues. Germline V gene data show CDR1 as SGHTA and CDR2 as FQGNSA. With 5 bases removed from V and 5 bases from J, the gap between germline ends came to 18 bases. As DNA, the CDR3 is TGTGCCAGCAGCCTAGGAAGGAGGCCGCGAACCGGGGAGCTGTTTTTT. This translates into CASSLGRRPRTGELFF.

CDR3 DNA: TGTGCCTGGAGTCGAGACAGTCATAGCAATCAGCCCCAGCATTTT. As protein: CAWSRDSHSNQPQHF. The chain employs TRBV30 and TRBJ1-5; D is perhaps TRBD1 (5 bases). This CDR3 has 15 residues. The ends were cut back, 2 bases at V and 0 bases at J, with 11 bases in the middle. Germline CDR1 is GTSNPN and CDR2 is SVGIG (reference sequence).